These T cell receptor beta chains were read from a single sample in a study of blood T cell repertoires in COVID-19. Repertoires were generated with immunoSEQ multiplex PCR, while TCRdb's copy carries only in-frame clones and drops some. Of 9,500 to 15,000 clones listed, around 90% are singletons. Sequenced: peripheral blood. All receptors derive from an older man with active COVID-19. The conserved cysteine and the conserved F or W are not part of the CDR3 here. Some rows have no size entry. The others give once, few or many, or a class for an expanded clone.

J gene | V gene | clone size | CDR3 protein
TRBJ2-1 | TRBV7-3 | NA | ASSLTLGGYNEQF
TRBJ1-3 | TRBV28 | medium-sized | ASSPGARDTIY
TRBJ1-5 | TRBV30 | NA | AWSLGGNQPQH
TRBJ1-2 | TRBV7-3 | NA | ASSYTGRDGYT
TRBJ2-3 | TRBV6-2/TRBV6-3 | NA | ASSNYRDTQY
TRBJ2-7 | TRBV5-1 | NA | ASSLGDIEQY
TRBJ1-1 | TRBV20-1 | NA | SASGQGKNTEAF
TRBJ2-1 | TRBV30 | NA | AWNPGTGPGEQF
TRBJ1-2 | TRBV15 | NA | ATSSPRSGTGDGYT
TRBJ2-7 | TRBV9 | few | ASSPHSDGYEQY
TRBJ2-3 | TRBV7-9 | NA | ASSLLGRAAWQY
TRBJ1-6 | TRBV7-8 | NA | ASSLGRDSRDSPLH
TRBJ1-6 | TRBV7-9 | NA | ASSPDSYPNSPLH
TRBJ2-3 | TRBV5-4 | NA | ASSLGGASTDTQY
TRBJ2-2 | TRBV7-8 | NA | ASSSGRTSGGYTGELF
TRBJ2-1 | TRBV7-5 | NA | ARSASLTEQF
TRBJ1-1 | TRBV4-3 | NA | ASSPRRDTEAF
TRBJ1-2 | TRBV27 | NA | ASSSTGRAVYT
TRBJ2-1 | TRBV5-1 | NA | ASSAGGGASSYNEQF
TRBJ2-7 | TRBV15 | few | ATSPEPGSYEQY
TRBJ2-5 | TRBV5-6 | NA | ASSWGTGFETQY
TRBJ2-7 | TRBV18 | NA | ASSPAQGESLDEQY
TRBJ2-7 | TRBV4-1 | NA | ASSPTRTGVSGEQY
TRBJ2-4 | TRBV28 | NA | ASRILAGRGGNIQY
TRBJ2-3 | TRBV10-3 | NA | ASRPVRTDTQY
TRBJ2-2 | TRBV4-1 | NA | ASSQEGGIPPTGELF
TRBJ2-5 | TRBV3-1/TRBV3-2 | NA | ASSQDETGDQETQY
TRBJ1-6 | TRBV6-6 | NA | ASSYSSQPNSPLH
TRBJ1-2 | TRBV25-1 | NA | ASSERESNYGYT
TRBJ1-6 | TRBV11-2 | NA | ASSSRDRGQSSPLH
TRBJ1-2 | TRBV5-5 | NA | ASSLAGGGNYGYT
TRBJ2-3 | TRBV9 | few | ASSAASTSGGASDTQY
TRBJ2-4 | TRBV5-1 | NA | ASSLKGVGNIQY
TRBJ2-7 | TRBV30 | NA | AWARGPGEQY
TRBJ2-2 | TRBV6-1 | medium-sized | ASSGGLAGETGELF
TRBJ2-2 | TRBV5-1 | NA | ASSPNDGGGGELF
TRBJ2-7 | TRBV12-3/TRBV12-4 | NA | ASSPGGYEQY
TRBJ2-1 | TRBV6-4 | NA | ASSAGSSYNEQF
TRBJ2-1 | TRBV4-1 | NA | ASSQGRGGPRRYNEQF
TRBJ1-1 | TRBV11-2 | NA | ASSPRGRGTEAF
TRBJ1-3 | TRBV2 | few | ASKLQGPGNTIY
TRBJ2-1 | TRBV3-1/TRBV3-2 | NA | ASSLLGGAAYNEQF
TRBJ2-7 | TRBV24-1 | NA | ATSDPTSGRADEQY
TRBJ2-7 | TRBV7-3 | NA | ASSSSSGTYEQY
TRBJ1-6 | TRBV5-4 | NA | AATRAGAGVTPLH
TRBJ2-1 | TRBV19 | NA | ASRHRSSYNEQF
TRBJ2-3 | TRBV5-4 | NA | ASSLGAGGRGDTQY
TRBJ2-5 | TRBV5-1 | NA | ASSRGQGYGETQY
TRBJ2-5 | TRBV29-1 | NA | SVDVAGEETQY
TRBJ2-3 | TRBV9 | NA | ASSLSGGPTDTQY
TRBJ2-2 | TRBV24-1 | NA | ATSDLPGDTGELF
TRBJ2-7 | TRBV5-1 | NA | ASSLQGGGEQY
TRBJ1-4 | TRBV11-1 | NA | ASSLLRGTSEKLF